A selection of T cell receptor beta chains follows, all from one sample in a study of cytomegalovirus exposure and HLA in healthy donors. TCRdb's copy holds only in-frame clones and misses some; the assay was immunoSEQ multiplex PCR. This repertoire includes 30,000 to 35,000 clones. The sequenced material came from PBMCs. These TCRs come from a woman in her thirties or forties in good health and CMV-seropositive. The CDR3 runs from the conserved cysteine through the conserved F or W. Each record gives: V gene, D gene, J gene, CDR3 protein, CDR3 DNA. D genes are given only for firm matches.

v_gene: TRBV28
d_gene: -
j_gene: TRBJ1-4
CDR3aa: CASKSLGRERRVGLFF
CDR3nt: TGTGCCAGCAAATCTTTGGGTAGGGAGCGGCGAGTCGGACTGTTTTTT

v_gene: TRBV30
d_gene: -
j_gene: TRBJ1-2
CDR3aa: CAWRRRAGNGYTF
CDR3nt: TGTGCCTGGAGGAGGAGGGCGGGGAATGGCTACACCTTC

v_gene: TRBV11-1
d_gene: TRBD2
j_gene: TRBJ2-3
CDR3aa: CASSLAGGPRLLTDTQYF
CDR3nt: TGTGCCAGCAGCTTGGCGGGAGGGCCCAGGCTACTCACAGATACGCAGTATTTT

v_gene: TRBV19
d_gene: TRBD2
j_gene: TRBJ2-7
CDR3aa: CASSPGLALYEQYF
CDR3nt: TGTGCCAGTAGTCCGGGACTAGCCCTCTACGAGCAGTACTTC

v_gene: TRBV25-1
d_gene: TRBD1
j_gene: TRBJ2-7
CDR3aa: CASRGTGNYEQYF
CDR3nt: TGTGCCAGCAGGGGGACAGGGAACTACGAGCAGTACTTC

v_gene: TRBV11-1
d_gene: -
j_gene: TRBJ1-1
CDR3aa: CASTFTGNTEAFF
CDR3nt: TGTGCCAGCACCTTTACAGGAAACACTGAAGCTTTCTTT

v_gene: TRBV10-1
d_gene: TRBD2
j_gene: TRBJ2-1
CDR3aa: CASRKREALSYNEQFF
CDR3nt: TGCGCCAGCAGGAAGCGGGAGGCCCTCTCCTACAATGAGCAGTTCTTC

v_gene: TRBV7-3
d_gene: -
j_gene: TRBJ2-7
CDR3aa: CASSLSQGGEQYF
CDR3nt: TGTGCCAGCAGCTTATCGCAGGGAGGCGAGCAGTACTTC

v_gene: TRBV27
d_gene: TRBD1
j_gene: TRBJ2-7
CDR3aa: CASSLTGQGFYEQYF
CDR3nt: TGTGCCAGCAGTTTAACTGGACAGGGATTCTACGAGCAGTACTTC

v_gene: TRBV29-1
d_gene: TRBD2
j_gene: TRBJ2-7
CDR3aa: CSVAERESSYEQYF
CDR3nt: TGCAGCGTCGCGGAGCGGGAGTCTTCCTACGAGCAGTACTTC

v_gene: TRBV5-1
d_gene: TRBD1
j_gene: TRBJ2-1
CDR3aa: CASSYGQASDNEQFF
CDR3nt: TGCGCCAGCAGCTACGGACAGGCGTCCGACAATGAGCAGTTCTTC

v_gene: TRBV30
d_gene: TRBD1
j_gene: TRBJ1-2
CDR3aa: CAGGGQGNFMGYTF
CDR3nt: TGTGCCGGGGGGGGACAGGGAAATTTTATGGGCTACACCTTC

v_gene: TRBV4-3
d_gene: TRBD1
j_gene: TRBJ1-2
CDR3aa: CASSLSGTGVGYTF
CDR3nt: TGCGCCAGCAGCTTGTCCGGGACAGGGGTTGGCTACACCTTC

v_gene: TRBV7-9
d_gene: -
j_gene: TRBJ1-1
CDR3aa: CASSLGYGRDTEAFF
CDR3nt: TGTGCCAGCAGCTTAGGTTACGGCAGGGACACTGAAGCTTTCTTT

v_gene: TRBV6-5
d_gene: TRBD2
j_gene: TRBJ2-5
CDR3aa: CASSGGGGGRTQYF
CDR3nt: TGTGCCAGCAGTGGCGGCGGGGGGGGAAGGACCCAGTACTTC

v_gene: TRBV2
d_gene: TRBD1
j_gene: TRBJ1-5
CDR3aa: CASSQTGENQPQHF
CDR3nt: TGTGCCAGCAGTCAGACAGGGGAGAATCAGCCCCAGCATTTT

v_gene: TRBV7-2
d_gene: -
j_gene: TRBJ1-1
CDR3aa: CASSLQSWGHRNTEAFF
CDR3nt: TGTGCCAGCAGCTTACAATCGTGGGGACACAGGAACACTGAAGCTTTCTTT

v_gene: TRBV11-3
d_gene: TRBD1
j_gene: TRBJ1-1
CDR3aa: CASSFGQGAHAFF
CDR3nt: TGTGCCAGCAGCTTCGGACAGGGGGCTCATGCTTTCTTT

v_gene: TRBV29-1
d_gene: -
j_gene: TRBJ1-2
CDR3aa: CSFETAPSGRHGYTF
CDR3nt: TGCAGCTTTGAAACCGCCCCATCAGGGCGCCATGGCTACACCTTC

v_gene: TRBV19
d_gene: TRBD1
j_gene: TRBJ2-1
CDR3aa: CASKGQGYYNEQFF
CDR3nt: TGTGCCAGTAAGGGACAGGGGTACTACAATGAGCAGTTCTTC

v_gene: TRBV29-1
d_gene: TRBD1
j_gene: TRBJ1-4
CDR3aa: CSAGGAGEKLFF
CDR3nt: TGCAGCGCAGGGGGCGCTGGGGAAAAACTGTTTTTT

v_gene: TRBV7-2
d_gene: TRBD2
j_gene: TRBJ2-1
CDR3aa: CASSLTPSGIEQFF
CDR3nt: TGTGCCAGCAGCTTAACCCCTAGCGGGATTGAGCAGTTCTTC

v_gene: TRBV9
d_gene: -
j_gene: TRBJ1-1
CDR3aa: CASSPRWRNTEAFF
CDR3nt: TGTGCCAGCAGCCCTCGGTGGAGGAACACTGAAGCTTTCTTT

v_gene: TRBV4-1
d_gene: -
j_gene: TRBJ1-1
CDR3aa: CASSQVEGRNTEAFF
CDR3nt: TGCGCCAGCAGCCAAGTGGAGGGGAGGAACACTGAAGCTTTCTTT

v_gene: TRBV5-4
d_gene: -
j_gene: TRBJ2-5
CDR3aa: CASSSSTGGETQYF
CDR3nt: TGTGCCAGCAGCTCTTCGACCGGCGGGGAGACCCAGTACTTC

v_gene: TRBV29-1
d_gene: -
j_gene: TRBJ2-3
CDR3aa: CSVAFTDTQYF
CDR3nt: TGCAGCGTTGCATTCACAGATACGCAGTATTTT

v_gene: TRBV7-3
d_gene: TRBD2
j_gene: TRBJ2-1
CDR3aa: CASGLAGGSYNEQFF
CDR3nt: TGTGCCAGCGGTCTAGCGGGAGGCTCCTACAATGAGCAGTTCTTC

v_gene: TRBV30
d_gene: TRBD1
j_gene: TRBJ2-1
CDR3aa: CAWRVTGIYNEQFF
CDR3nt: TGTGCCTGGAGGGTGACAGGGATCTACAATGAGCAGTTCTTC

v_gene: TRBV18
d_gene: -
j_gene: TRBJ2-5
CDR3aa: CASSPPPDQETQYF
CDR3nt: TGTGCCAGCTCACCACCGCCGGACCAAGAGACCCAGTACTTC

v_gene: TRBV6-1
d_gene: -
j_gene: TRBJ2-7
CDR3aa: CASSEGVWREVPYEQYF
CDR3nt: TGTGCCAGCAGTGAAGGTGTTTGGAGGGAGGTCCCCTACGAGCAGTACTTC

v_gene: TRBV27
d_gene: -
j_gene: TRBJ2-7
CDR3aa: CASSLAQSLGEQYF
CDR3nt: TGTGCCAGCAGTCTGGCACAGTCCCTCGGCGAGCAGTACTTC

v_gene: TRBV28
d_gene: TRBD2
j_gene: TRBJ2-2
CDR3aa: CASTSGTGELFF
CDR3nt: TGTGCCAGCACTAGCGGGACCGGGGAGCTGTTTTTT

v_gene: TRBV30
d_gene: -
j_gene: TRBJ2-7
CDR3aa: CAWSDGTFGTYEQYF
CDR3nt: TGTGCCTGGAGTGATGGGACATTTGGGACCTACGAGCAGTACTTC

v_gene: TRBV9
d_gene: TRBD2
j_gene: TRBJ2-7
CDR3aa: CASSPRVGTSGRVDEQYF
CDR3nt: TGTGCCAGCAGCCCCAGAGTTGGGACTAGCGGGAGAGTGGACGAGCAGTACTTC

v_gene: TRBV30
d_gene: TRBD1
j_gene: TRBJ1-2
CDR3aa: CAWSRDRHLNYGYTF
CDR3nt: TGTGCCTGGAGCCGGGACAGGCACCTCAACTATGGCTACACCTTC

v_gene: TRBV5-1
d_gene: -
j_gene: TRBJ1-6
CDR3aa: CASSLTGNNSPLHF
CDR3nt: TGCGCCAGCAGCTTGACAGGGAATAATTCACCCCTCCACTTT

v_gene: TRBV9
d_gene: TRBD1
j_gene: TRBJ1-2
CDR3aa: CASNREGGGRLDGYTF
CDR3nt: TGTGCCAGCAACCGTGAAGGAGGGGGCAGGTTGGATGGCTACACCTTC

v_gene: TRBV27
d_gene: TRBD1
j_gene: TRBJ1-1
CDR3aa: CASSHDRGNTEAFF
CDR3nt: TGTGCCAGCAGTCACGACAGGGGGAACACTGAAGCTTTCTTT

v_gene: TRBV15
d_gene: -
j_gene: TRBJ1-3
CDR3aa: CATSSPGVGNTIYF
CDR3nt: TGTGCCACCAGCAGTCCAGGGGTAGGAAACACCATATATTTT

v_gene: TRBV25-1
d_gene: TRBD2
j_gene: TRBJ2-1
CDR3aa: CALTSGRGPYNEQFF
CDR3nt: TGTGCCTTGACTAGCGGGAGGGGACCCTACAATGAGCAGTTCTTC

v_gene: TRBV19
d_gene: TRBD1
j_gene: TRBJ1-1
CDR3aa: CATRDRSSTEAFF
CDR3nt: TGTGCCACCCGGGACAGAAGTTCAACTGAAGCTTTCTTT

v_gene: TRBV6-4
d_gene: TRBD2
j_gene: TRBJ2-3
CDR3aa: CASSAGLGSTDTQYF
CDR3nt: TGTGCCAGCAGTGCCGGACTAGGAAGCACAGATACGCAGTATTTT

v_gene: TRBV30
d_gene: -
j_gene: TRBJ2-1
CDR3aa: CAGSPSGAQGGEQFF
CDR3nt: TGTGCCGGGAGCCCGTCTGGGGCCCAAGGGGGTGAGCAGTTCTTC

v_gene: TRBV5-1
d_gene: TRBD2
j_gene: TRBJ2-7
CDR3aa: CASSYLPREGRSYEQYF
CDR3nt: TGCGCCAGCAGCTACCTCCCGCGGGAGGGCCGGTCCTACGAGCAGTACTTC

v_gene: TRBV4-3
d_gene: -
j_gene: TRBJ1-4
CDR3aa: CASSQHVQEYDAKKLFF
CDR3nt: TGCGCCAGCAGCCAACACGTACAGGAGTACGATGCGAAAAAACTGTTTTTT

v_gene: TRBV4-1
d_gene: TRBD1
j_gene: TRBJ2-7
CDR3aa: CASSQPGTGGREQYF
CDR3nt: TGCGCCAGCAGCCAACCCGGGACAGGGGGACGCGAGCAGTACTTC

v_gene: TRBV6-1
d_gene: -
j_gene: TRBJ1-5
CDR3aa: CASRRDWNQPQHF
CDR3nt: TGTGCCAGCAGACGGGACTGGAATCAGCCCCAGCATTTT

v_gene: TRBV11-3
d_gene: -
j_gene: TRBJ2-1
CDR3aa: CASSRSGGAVYNEQFF
CDR3nt: TGTGCCAGCAGCCGATCTGGGGGGGCAGTGTACAATGAGCAGTTCTTC

v_gene: TRBV19
d_gene: TRBD1
j_gene: TRBJ2-7
CDR3aa: CASARDREYEQYF
CDR3nt: TGTGCCAGCGCCCGGGACAGGGAGTACGAGCAGTACTTC